A single T cell receptor (beta chain) is shown here with its context. TCRdb processed the 5' RACE reads again and assigns one entry to each CDR3 protein, with no DNA. This sample's clone table lists about half a million distinct CDR3 sequences. This sample is drawn from a study of T cells expressing NK-cell markers. In germline, CDR1 is MDHEN, CDR2 SYDVKM. CDR3 length equals 16 residues. The gene calls are TRBV28 and TRBJ2-7; TCRdb names TRBD2, which stays unverified in the absence of DNA. The TCR originated in a woman aged 45 to 65 in good health. Sequencing was done on a sample of blood T cells: a sorted CD56 or NKG2C T cell subset, CD4+ or CD8+ T cells, or bulk PBMC T cells (not recorded which). CDR3 protein: CASCHHPAGGRYEQYF.